These 9 T cell receptor beta chains were all obtained from the same sample, sequenced in a study of cytomegalovirus exposure and HLA in healthy donors. Primers included in the PCR were 60 Vbeta and 13 Jbeta primers. TCRdb's table, derived via immunoSEQ multiplex PCR, lists solely in-frame clones and lacks some. The repertoire holds 150,000 to 160,000 clones, with approximately 80% as singletons. The sample comprised PBMCs. The receptor source for this set is a woman aged 50 to 60 in good health and CMV-seropositive.

The J gene is TRBJ1-5, the V gene TRBV2, with D maybe TRBD1 (5 bases). Per the germline V gene, CDR1 is SNHLY and CDR2 is FYNNEI. Trimming took 5 bases from V and 6 from J, leaving 17 bases between them. The CDR3 sequence is 15 residues long. The CDR3 nucleotides read TGTGCCAGCAGTAATCCGGGGGGTGGGGGTCAGCCCCAGCATTTT. Its protein product is CASSNPGGGGQPQHF.

The chain has TRBV6-5 and TRBJ1-5; D is unclear. Germline loops: CDR1 MNHEY, CDR2 SVGAGI. The CDR3 is 14 residues long. Trimming removed 4 bases at V and 9 bases at J, with 16 bases between. CDR3: CASSSAAGGRPQHF. For the CDR3, the DNA is TGTGCCAGCAGTTCGGCCGCCGGCGGGAGGCCCCAGCATTTT.

The V gene is TRBV13, the J gene TRBJ1-5; unclear D gene. The CDR3 length is 14 residues. The V end was cut by 0 bases, the J end by 2 bases, with 5 bases between. The germline gives CDR1 PRHDT, CDR2 FYEKMQ (reference sequence). The CDR3 reads CASSLGQGNQPQHF. The CDR3, as DNA: TGTGCCAGCAGCTTAGGTCAGGGCAATCAGCCCCAGCATTTT.

The CDR3 is CASSQDSPGPYNEQFF. CDR3 in DNA: TGTGCCAGCAGTCAAGACAGCCCGGGCCCTTACAATGAGCAGTTCTTC. J is TRBJ2-1 and V is TRBV27; possibly TRBD1 for D (5 bases). V lost 5 bases and J lost 4, with 18 bases in between. Germline CDR1 reads MNHEY; CDR2 reads SMNVEV (reference sequence). The CDR3 spans 16 residues.

The chain carries TRBV14 and TRBJ2-7; the match to TRBD1 covers 11 bases. The CDR3 is 15 residues long. Germline CDR1 SGHDN, CDR2 FVKESK. Trimming cost V 2 bases and J 4 bases; bases outside gene matches: 4. Written as DNA, the CDR3 is TGTGCCAGCAGCCAACTGGACAGGGGGCCATACGAGCAGTACTTC. Protein: CASSQLDRGPYEQYF.

J is TRBJ1-6 and V is TRBV27; 10 bases are a match to TRBD1. The CDR3 runs to 15 residues. Trimming cost V 2 bases and J 10 bases; bases outside gene matches: 5. The germline gives CDR1 MNHEY, CDR2 SMNVEV (reference sequence). CDR3 amino acids: CASSLERTGGSPLHF. The CDR3 DNA reads TGTGCCAGCAGTTTAGAAAGGACAGGGGGATCACCCCTCCACTTT.

This sequence joins TRBV11-2 and TRBJ2-7, with D perhaps TRBD1 (5 bases). The CDR3 runs 13 residues. V was clipped by 5 bases and J by 3 bases, with 11 bases between them. Germline CDR1 and CDR2: SGHAT and FQNNGV. This chain's CDR3 is CASSPGQVYEQYF. CDR3 nucleotide sequence: TGTGCCAGCAGCCCAGGACAAGTCTACGAGCAGTACTTC.

V gene TRBV6-1 combines with J gene TRBJ2-1, with TRBD2 matching 13 bases. This CDR3 has 15 amino acids. Germline lookup yields CDR1 MNHNS and CDR2 SASEGT. The ends lost 7 bases at V and 9 bases at J; junction bases unmatched: 9. The CDR3 region is CASTTTSGGAGEQFF. CDR3 bases: TGTGCCAGCACCACCACTAGCGGGGGGGCCGGTGAGCAGTTCTTC.

This chain connects TRBV7-2 to TRBJ1-6; the D is unclear. V was clipped by 1 base and J by 7 bases, with 5 bases between them. The CDR3 totals 13 residues. CDR1 is SGHTA, CDR2 FQGNSA, per germline. CDR3 sequence (DNA): TGTGCCAGCAGCTTAGGGGCCAATTCACCCCTCCACTTT. Its protein is CASSLGANSPLHF.